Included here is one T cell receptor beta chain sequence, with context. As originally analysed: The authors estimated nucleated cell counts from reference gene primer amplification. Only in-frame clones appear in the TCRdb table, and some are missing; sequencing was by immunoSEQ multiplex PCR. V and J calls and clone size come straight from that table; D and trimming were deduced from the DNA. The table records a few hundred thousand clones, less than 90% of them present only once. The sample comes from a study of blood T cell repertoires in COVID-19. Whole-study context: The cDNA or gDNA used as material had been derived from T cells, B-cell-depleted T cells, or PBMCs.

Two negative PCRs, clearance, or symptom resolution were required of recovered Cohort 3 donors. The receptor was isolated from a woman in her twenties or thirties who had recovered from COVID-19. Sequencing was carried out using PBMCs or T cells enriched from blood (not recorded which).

CDR3 amino acids: CSASRGSGMSDTQYF. Here the CDR3 DNA reads TGCAGTGCCAGTCGGGGGTCAGGGATGTCAGATACGCAGTATTTT. The V gene is TRBV20-1, the J gene TRBJ2-3, with D perhaps matching TRBD2 (6 bases). CDR1 is DFQATT and CDR2 is SNEGSKA in the germline V gene (reference sequence). Trimming removed 6 bases at V and 4 bases at J, with 20 bases between. This CDR3 has 15 residues.